A single T cell receptor beta chain is shown here with its context. Its antigen is unknown. The authors amplified TCR beta CDR3 from genomic DNA using two-round multiplex PCR. Gene-specific TRBV and TRBJ primers were used in PCR round one. TCRdb processed the multiplex PCR reads anew with MiXCR; each CDR3 protein has one entry. The sample lists some 23,000 distinct CDR3 sequences; roughly two fifths were seen once. The data are from a study of prognosis after radiotherapy for stage I lung cancer. On the study more broadly: Medically, all non-small cell lung cancer patients were deemed inoperable.

Study-wide results and limits: Unique TCR clone counts were lower following stereotactic body radiation therapy (median approximately 9,600 versus 7,200).

CDR1 is MDHEN and CDR2 is SYDVKM in the germline V gene. There are 16 residues in the CDR3. J lost 6 bases, V lost 6 bases, and 14 bases had no gene match. Sequenced here: PBMCs, sampled before or after stereotactic body radiation therapy (not recorded which). V is TRBV28 and J is TRBJ2-1, with TRBD1 matching 7 bases. This clonotype was obtained from a donor aged 50 or older with non-small cell lung cancer. CDR3 protein: CASRDPLTGKGNEQFF. DNA of the CDR3: TGTGCCAGCAGGGATCCTTTGACAGGGAAGGGCAATGAGCAGTTCTTC.